The 31 T cell receptor beta chains below were found in one sample sequenced in a study of blood T cell repertoires in COVID-19. TCRdb's table, derived via immunoSEQ multiplex PCR, lists solely in-frame clones and lacks some. The sample shows some 100,000 clones, more than 70% of them seen only once. The sequencing sample was made of peripheral blood. These receptors were obtained from a human donor in a cohort sampled during active COVID-19.

Here the CDR3 reads CASSPFGTGPYNEQFF. For the CDR3, the DNA is TGTGCCAGCAGCCCTTTCGGGACAGGGCCCTACAATGAGCAGTTCTTC. The chain carries TRBV3-1 (or the pseudogene TRBV3-2) and TRBJ2-1, with 9 bases fitting TRBD1. After removal of 4 bases from V and 2 bases from J, the junction contained 6 bases not matched to a gene. The CDR3 sequence is 16 residues long. CDR1 LGHDT and CDR2 YNNKEL come from the germline V gene (reference sequence).

The count of this clone is one. J is TRBJ1-2 and V is TRBV6-2 or TRBV6-3; the match to TRBD1 covers 8 bases. The CDR3 runs 13 residues. V was clipped by 5 bases and J by 3 bases; unmatched bases: 2. CDR1 is MNHEY and CDR2 is SVGEGT in the germline V gene. DNA of the CDR3: TGTGCCAGCAGTGGGACAGGTGACTATGGCTACACCTTC. Translation gives CASSGTGDYGYTF.

V usage is TRBV7-2 and J usage is TRBJ2-1; 8 bases agree with TRBD2. This CDR3 contains 15 residues. The V and J ends lost 3 bases and 4 bases, in that order; junction bases with no gene match: 5. CDR1 SGHTA and CDR2 FQGNSA come from the germline V gene. Written as DNA, the CDR3 is TGTGCCAGCAGCTTCAGCGGGAGAGGATACAATGAGCAGTTCTTC. Translating gives CASSFSGRGYNEQFF.

The rearrangement uses TRBV18 and TRBJ2-7, with 7 bases matching TRBD1. Germline CDR1 and CDR2: KGHSH and LQKENI. This CDR3 is 13 amino acids long. Losses at the gene ends were 5 bases for V and 6 bases for J; bases not matched to a gene: 7. CDR3 in DNA: TGTGCCAGCTCAACACGAGACAGGGTCGAGCAGTACTTC. As protein: CASSTRDRVEQYF.

This clone was recorded a few times. Here the CDR3 DNA reads TGTGCCAGCAGCCCGTCAGGGTTTCCCTATGGCTACACCTTC. This gives the protein CASSPSGFPYGYTF. This chain links TRBV7-9 with TRBJ1-2, with a possible D match to TRBD1 (5 bases). The germline CDR1 and CDR2 sequences are SEHNR and FQNEAQ (reference sequence). The CDR3 is 14 amino acids. V shed 5 bases and J shed 4 bases, with 14 bases lying between them. Filled out from reference TRBV7-9 and TRBJ1-2, the complete variable domain reads DTGVSQNPRHKITKRGQNVTFRCDPISEHNRLYWYRQTLGQGPEFLTYFQNEAQLEKSRLLSDRFSAERPKGSFSTLEIQRTEQGDSAMYLCASSPSGFPYGYTFGSGTRLTVV.

This chain uses TRBV19 with TRBJ2-1; tentative D call: TRBD1 (6 bases). Germline V lookup: CDR1 LNHDA, CDR2 SQIVND (reference sequence). CDR3 length: 14 residues. Between the trimmed V and J ends, which lost 2 bases and 9 bases, there was a span of 14 bases. The CDR3 region is CASSITGPGGEQFF. Here the CDR3 DNA reads TGTGCCAGTAGTATAACAGGGCCTGGCGGTGAGCAGTTCTTC.

The J gene is TRBJ1-4, the V gene TRBV3-1 (or the pseudogene TRBV3-2); D perhaps matches TRBD1 (5 bases). Germline V gives CDR1 LGHDT, CDR2 YNNKEL (reference sequence). The CDR3 totals 14 residues. V lost 3 bases and J lost 8, with 13 bases in between. The CDR3 here is CASSQTDTKEKLFF. Written as DNA, the CDR3 is TGTGCCAGCAGCCAGACGGACACCAAGGAAAAACTGTTTTTT.

The rearrangement joins TRBV5-6 to TRBJ1-2, with TRBD1 matching 7 bases. From germline, CDR1 is SGHDT and CDR2 YYEEEE. V trimming: 1 base; J trimming: 3 bases; junction bases outside the gene matches: 3. CDR3 length: 14 residues. The CDR3 sequence: CASSLPGGDYGYTF. The DNA for the CDR3 is TGTGCCAGCAGCTTGCCAGGGGGAGACTATGGCTACACCTTC.

The CDR3 region is CASSDFQGALRNIQYF. The CDR3 DNA follows: TGTGCCAGCAGTGACTTTCAGGGGGCCTTACGAAACATTCAGTACTTC. The chain employs TRBV6-1 and TRBJ2-4, with 8 positions matching TRBD1. The V gene's germline CDR1 is MNHNS and CDR2 SASEGT. CDR3 length: 16 amino acids. Unmatched junction bases numbered 10, after V lost 3 bases and J lost 6 bases.

The chain joins TRBV5-6 to TRBJ2-7; D is uncertain. Germline V CDR1 and CDR2: SGHDT, YYEEEE. The CDR3 contains 12 residues. Trimming pared 2 bases from V and 3 bases from J, leaving 6 bases between. The DNA for the CDR3 is TGTGCCAGCAGCTTAATTAACTACGAGCAGTACTTC. Translation gives CASSLINYEQYF.

V and J are TRBV10-2 and TRBJ2-5, with 7 bases identical to TRBD1. V shed 8 bases and J 5 bases; nucleotides not matched to a gene: 8. Germline V gives CDR1 WSHSY, CDR2 SAAADI. The CDR3 length is 13 residues. CDR3 nucleotides: TGCGCCAGCTCCCAGGGGGTTGTCGAGACCCAGTACTTC. It translates to CASSQGVVETQYF.

A single count supports this clone. The rearrangement joins TRBV7-9 to TRBJ2-3; TRBD2 is a possible D gene (6 bases). Germline lookup yields CDR1 SEHNR and CDR2 FQNEAQ (reference sequence). Trimming pared 3 bases from V and 0 bases from J, leaving 10 bases between. The CDR3 contains 15 residues. The CDR3 nucleotides read TGTGCCAGCAGCTTCGAAGGGAGGAGCACAGATACGCAGTATTTT. Translation: CASSFEGRSTDTQYF.

The chain carries TRBV30 and TRBJ2-5; the D is unclear. The CDR3 runs 13 residues. The V and J ends lost 0 bases and 6 bases respectively, with 11 bases between them. Germline V gene sequence: CDR1 GTSNPN, CDR2 SVGIG (reference sequence). The CDR3, as DNA: TGTGCCTGGAGTGTATTAACAGTGAAGACCCAGTACTTC. Its translation is CAWSVLTVKTQYF. The whole variable domain, remainder taken from reference TRBV30 and TRBJ2-5, is SQTIHQWPATLVQPVGSPLSLECTVEGTSNPNLYWYRQAAGRGLQLLFYSVGIGQISSEVPQNLSASRPQDRQFILSSKKLLLSDSGFYLCAWSVLTVKTQYFGPGTRLLVL.

The chain employs TRBV6-6 and TRBJ2-7; 8 bases line up with TRBD2. This CDR3 contains 15 residues. Trimming took 5 bases from V and 0 from J; bases not matched to a gene: 6. Germline CDR1 MNHNY, CDR2 SVGAGI (reference sequence). Here the CDR3 DNA reads TGTGCCAGCAGTCACCCCGGGGGGGGCTCCTACGAGCAGTACTTC. Its translation: CASSHPGGGSYEQYF.

The chain carries TRBV7-2 and TRBJ1-6; D is ambiguous. V was shortened by 4 bases and J by 10 bases, with 14 bases between the two germline ends. The CDR3 sequence is 14 residues long. Germline-derived CDR1 and CDR2 are SGHTA and FQGNSA. The CDR3 loop reads CASSSTGVGSPLHF. CDR3 bases: TGTGCCAGCAGCTCAACCGGGGTAGGCTCACCCCTCCACTTT.

The chain employs TRBV29-1 and TRBJ2-7; weak D call: TRBD1 (6 bases). V lost 6 bases and J 1 base, leaving 10 bases between the germline ends. Per germline, CDR1 SQVTM and CDR2 ANQGSEA. The CDR3 runs to 12 residues. CDR3 sequence reads: CSVTRGSYEQYF. The CDR3 region has the DNA TGCAGCGTAACCAGGGGATCCTACGAGCAGTACTTC.

In this sample, this clone turned up a few times. V is TRBV19 and J is TRBJ2-2; D is unresolved. The germline V gene encodes CDR1 LNHDA and CDR2 SQIVND (reference sequence). The CDR3 sequence is 11 residues long. Trimming left V 7 bases short and J 6 bases short, with 6 bases between. Here the CDR3 reads CASNSPGELFF. The CDR3 coding sequence is TGTGCCAGTAATTCTCCCGGGGAGCTGTTTTTT.

The chain has TRBV5-6 and TRBJ1-5; perhaps TRBD1 as D (5 bases). Germline loops: CDR1 SGHDT, CDR2 YYEEEE. CDR3 length: 15 residues. The germline V and J ends were trimmed by 4 bases and 4 bases, with 15 bases remaining between them. The CDR3 here is CASSRRGQVNQPQHF. As DNA, the CDR3 is TGTGCCAGCAGCCGGCGAGGACAAGTAAATCAGCCCCAGCATTTT.

This chain joins TRBV6-5 and TRBJ2-7; a possible D gene is TRBD2 (5 bases). The V gene lost 6 bases and the J gene lost 3 bases, with 15 bases spanning the gap. This CDR3 has 14 amino acids. The germline V gene encodes CDR1 MNHEY and CDR2 SVGAGI. The CDR3 DNA reads as TGTGCCAGCAGCCAACAACGGGGTTACTACGAGCAGTACTTC. Amino acids: CASSQQRGYYEQYF.

This rearrangement joins TRBV7-2 to TRBJ2-1; 7 nucleotides align to TRBD2. Germline lookup yields CDR1 SGHTA and CDR2 FQGNSA. The CDR3 runs to 16 residues. J was trimmed by 1 base and V by 0 bases; bases with no gene match: 3. CDR3 DNA: TGTGCCAGCAGCTTAGCGGTGGGGGGGTCCTACAATGAGCAGTTCTTC. It translates to CASSLAVGGSYNEQFF.

For this clone: Other DNA sequences of this sample code for an identical CDR3. The chain links TRBV5-6 to TRBJ2-2, with a weak D call TRBD2 (5 bases). This CDR3 contains 16 residues. V was pared by 3 bases and J by 0 bases, with 12 bases between. Germline assignment: CDR1 SGHDT and CDR2 YYEEEE. CDR3 protein: CASSSSGRANTGELFF. CDR3 DNA: TGTGCCAGCAGCTCGTCTGGGAGAGCGAACACCGGGGAGCTGTTTTTT.

The gene calls are TRBV5-6 and TRBJ2-7; perhaps TRBD2 as D (7 bases). V was cut by 6 bases and J by 3 bases, with 16 bases left in between. Germline V CDR1 and CDR2: SGHDT, YYEEEE. This CDR3 has 14 amino acids. For the CDR3, the DNA is TGTGCCAGCACCTGGGGGGGGGCTAACTACGAGCAGTACTTC. Its protein is CASTWGGANYEQYF.

The V and J genes are TRBV2 and TRBJ2-3; 7 positions agree with TRBD1. The CDR3 has 13 residues. The J segment lost 4 bases and the V segment lost 3 bases, leaving 1 base of the junction unmatched. Germline CDR1 is SNHLY and CDR2 is FYNNEI. CDR3 coding DNA: TGTGCCAGCAGTGAGCAGGGGGCAGATACGCAGTATTTT. It encodes CASSEQGADTQYF.

The chain links TRBV29-1 to TRBJ1-2; no firm D call. Germline V gene data show CDR1 as SQVTM and CDR2 as ANQGSEA. The CDR3 spans 11 residues. Trimming took off 4 bases at V and 2 bases at J, with 5 bases between the two ends. CDR3 sequence reads: CSVVQNYGYTF. In DNA form, the CDR3 reads TGCAGCGTTGTGCAGAACTATGGCTACACCTTC.

The V and J genes are TRBV19 and TRBJ2-5, with 10 bases aligning to TRBD1. V lost 6 bases to trimming and J lost 1 base; unmatched junction nucleotides: 17. Germline CDR1 and CDR2: LNHDA and SQIVND (reference sequence). This CDR3 comprises 19 residues. CDR3 in DNA: TGTGCCAGTAGGAGTGATACCGGGACAGGGGAGGGGGTCCAAGAGACCCAGTACTTC. It translates to CASRSDTGTGEGVQETQYF.

The V call is TRBV10-3, the J call TRBJ1-5, with 8 bases fitting TRBD1. CDR1 and CDR2 from the germline V gene are ENHRY and SYGVKD. The CDR3 is made up of 14 amino acids. V lost 8 bases and J lost 2; bases outside the gene matches: 5. The CDR3 here is CAIGMTGGNQPQHF. CDR3 bases: TGTGCCATCGGGATGACAGGGGGCAATCAGCCCCAGCATTTT.

The chain combines TRBV5-1 with TRBJ2-2, with TRBD1 matching 7 bases. V gave up 3 bases and J gave up 4 bases; unmatched junction bases: 3. Per germline, CDR1 SGHRS and CDR2 YFSETQ. There are 14 residues in the CDR3. CDR3 DNA: TGCGCCAGCAGCTCCGGACAGGCCACCGGGGAGCTGTTTTTT. This codes for CASSSGQATGELFF. Filled out from reference TRBV5-1 and TRBJ2-2, the complete variable domain reads KAGVTQTPRYLIKTRGQQVTLSCSPISGHRSVSWYQQTPGQGLQFLFEYFSETQRNKGNFPGRFSGRQFSNSRSEMNVSTLELGDSALYLCASSSGQATGELFFGEGSRLTVL.

The genes are TRBV9 and TRBJ2-5; 7 nucleotides match TRBD1. J was trimmed by 4 bases and V by 1 base; bases with no gene match: 10. The germline V gene has CDR1 SGDLS and CDR2 YYNGEE. The CDR3 is 16 residues long. The CDR3 protein is CASSVIGGDFGETQYF. In DNA, the CDR3 is TGTGCCAGCAGCGTAATAGGGGGCGATTTCGGAGAGACCCAGTACTTC. The complete variable domain, with remaining parts taken from reference TRBV9 and TRBJ2-5, reads DSGVTQTPKHLITATGQRVTLRCSPRSGDLSVYWYQQSLDQGLQFLIQYYNGEERAKGNILERFSAQQFPDLHSELNLSSLELGDSALYFCASSVIGGDFGETQYFGPGTRLLVL.

The rearrangement joins TRBV30 to TRBJ2-1, with 8 bases aligning to TRBD2. Germline loops: CDR1 GTSNPN, CDR2 SVGIG (reference sequence). CDR3 length: 13 residues. With 0 bases clipped from V and 12 bases from J, the junction kept 7 bases outside the gene matches. In nucleotides, the CDR3 is TGTGCCTGGAGTGTACGTTACGCGGGAGGGCAGTTCTTC. As protein: CAWSVRYAGGQFF.

V usage is TRBV25-1 and J usage is TRBJ1-6; TRBD1 matches 9 bases. This CDR3 comprises 15 residues. CDR1 and CDR2 from the germline V gene are MGHDK and SYGVNS. Trimming at V came to 5 bases and at J to 7 bases, leaving 6 bases not matched to a gene. The CDR3 nucleotides are TGTGCCAGCAGTCGTACCGGGACAGGGAATTCACCCCTCCACTTT. Its protein is CASSRTGTGNSPLHF.

The V gene is TRBV6-5, the J gene TRBJ1-2, with D possibly matching TRBD1 (6 bases). Germline CDR1 MNHEY, CDR2 SVGAGI. The CDR3 extends over 16 amino acids. V lost 0 bases to trimming and J lost 4 bases, with 15 bases between them. CDR3 nucleotides: TGTGCCAGCAGTTACTCGATGACAGGACGGGGCTATGGCTACACCTTC. Amino acids: CASSYSMTGRGYGYTF.